Listed here are 18 T cell receptor beta chains from one sample, sequenced in a study of blood T cell repertoires in COVID-19. The data were produced by immunoSEQ multiplex PCR, yet TCRdb's version contains in-frame clones alone and is incomplete. The table includes just under 250,000 clones, approximately 90% detected once. Sequencing input: PBMCs or T cells enriched from blood (not recorded which). Every receptor here comes from a woman in her twenties or thirties who had recovered from COVID-19.

This sequence joins TRBV11-2 and TRBJ1-3; a possible D gene is TRBD1 (6 bases). The CDR3 has 15 residues. Germline CDR1 and CDR2: SGHAT and FQNNGV. With 0 bases removed from V and 5 bases from J, the gap between germline ends came to 11 bases. CDR3 DNA: TGTGCCAGCAGCTTAGACAGGGGTGGTAGAAACACCATATATTTT. Translating it yields CASSLDRGGRNTIYF.

This chain links TRBV4-1 with TRBJ2-7; 9 nucleotides agree with TRBD2. This CDR3 region has 14 residues. With 1 base clipped from V and 3 bases from J, the junction kept 1 base outside the gene matches. Germline V lookup: CDR1 MGHRA, CDR2 YSYEKL. CDR3 region: CASSQGLAVYEQYF. Here the CDR3 DNA reads TGCGCCAGCAGCCAAGGACTAGCGGTCTACGAGCAGTACTTC.

The rearrangement joins TRBV28 to TRBJ2-1; D possibly corresponds to TRBD1 (6 bases). The V and J ends lost 6 bases and 5 bases respectively, with 20 bases between them. Germline-derived CDR1 and CDR2 are MDHEN and SYDVKM. The CDR3 runs 16 residues. Here the CDR3 DNA reads TGTGCCAGCAGCCCTCATGGACAGTTCGGGAACAATGAGCAGTTCTTC. Its protein product is CASSPHGQFGNNEQFF.

The chain is built from TRBV19 and TRBJ2-1; 7 bases are a match to TRBD2. Germline V CDR1 and CDR2: LNHDA, SQIVND (reference sequence). The CDR3 extends over 16 amino acids. V was pared by 8 bases and J by 1 base, with 11 bases of the junction left unmatched. CDR3 coding DNA: TGTGCCAGTGGACAATCTAGCGGACCTTCCTACAATGAGCAGTTCTTC. Protein product: CASGQSSGPSYNEQFF.

V and J are TRBV5-8 and TRBJ2-3; 7 bases are shared with TRBD2. J lost 3 bases, V lost 7 bases, and 8 bases had no gene match. Per germline, CDR1 SGHTS and CDR2 YDEGEE. The CDR3 is 14 amino acids. The CDR3 loop is CASLLALATDTQYF. CDR3 DNA sequence: TGTGCCAGCCTACTAGCGTTAGCGACAGATACGCAGTATTTT.

This clone was found a few times. This chain links TRBV19 with TRBJ2-7; TRBD1 might be the D (7 bases). Germline V gene lookup returns CDR1 LNHDA and CDR2 SQIVND (reference sequence). The CDR3 is 14 amino acids. V lost 7 bases and J lost 2, with 15 bases in between. The chain's CDR3 is CASTQGGRPYEQYF. Written as DNA, the CDR3 is TGTGCCAGTACCCAGGGGGGCAGACCCTACGAGCAGTACTTC.

This clone occurred once. This rearrangement joins TRBV12-5 to TRBJ2-5; 7 nucleotides line up with TRBD1. The V gene's germline CDR1 is LGHNT and CDR2 FRNRAP. After removal of 1 base from V and 3 bases from J, the junction contained 5 bases not matched to a gene. The CDR3 is 15 amino acids. The CDR3 sequence is CASGLGQGFEETQYF. DNA of the CDR3: TGTGCTAGTGGTTTGGGACAGGGTTTTGAAGAGACCCAGTACTTC.

This chain joins TRBV4-1 and TRBJ2-7, with TRBD2 matching 11 bases. CDR3 length equals 17 residues. The V segment lost 0 bases and the J segment 4 bases; nucleotides outside the gene matches: 8. Germline V lookup: CDR1 MGHRA, CDR2 YSYEKL. The CDR3: CASSQEPLAGGGYEQYF. The CDR3 DNA follows: TGCGCCAGCAGCCAAGAGCCCCTAGCGGGAGGTGGTTACGAGCAGTACTTC.

The chain joins TRBV28 to TRBJ2-1; the match to TRBD2 covers 7 bases. Germline V lookup: CDR1 MDHEN, CDR2 SYDVKM. Trimming took 6 bases from V and 0 from J; bases not matched to a gene: 5. The CDR3 consists of 15 residues. The CDR3 bases are TGTGCCAGCAGCGAAACTAGCGCCTCCTACAATGAGCAGTTCTTC. Protein sequence: CASSETSASYNEQFF.

The chain employs TRBV7-6 and TRBJ2-1, with 8 bases that match TRBD2. The CDR3 totals 18 residues. With 5 bases clipped from V and 7 bases from J, the junction kept 19 bases outside the gene matches. Germline assignment: CDR1 SGHVS and CDR2 FNYEAQ. CDR3 protein: CASSQLRGGGRLVNEQFF. CDR3 DNA: TGTGCCAGCAGCCAACTACGGGGGGGCGGGAGATTGGTAAATGAGCAGTTCTTC.

This chain joins TRBV28 and TRBJ2-6, with a weak D call TRBD1 (5 bases). The germline gives CDR1 MDHEN, CDR2 SYDVKM. The CDR3 runs to 16 residues. V was pared by 6 bases and J by 3 bases, with 15 bases between. CDR3 loop: CASRGALRGGANVLTF. The CDR3 DNA reads as TGTGCCAGCAGAGGGGCCCTAAGAGGTGGGGCCAACGTCCTGACTTTC.

The chain carries TRBV28 and TRBJ1-1, with D unclear. CDR1 and CDR2 (germline): MDHEN, SYDVKM. Between the trimmed V and J ends, which lost 4 bases and 5 bases, there was a span of 14 bases. The CDR3 consists of 14 residues. CDR3 region: CASSYRNRGTEAFF. CDR3 coding DNA: TGTGCCAGCAGTTATAGGAACAGAGGGACTGAAGCTTTCTTT.

The chain has TRBV19 and TRBJ2-1, with 8 nucleotides matching TRBD2. J gave up 0 bases and V 1 base, and 14 bases lay outside the gene matches. Germline V gene lookup returns CDR1 LNHDA and CDR2 SQIVND (reference sequence). The CDR3 spans 20 residues. For the CDR3, the DNA is TGTGCCAGTAGTATAGGAACAGCGGGAGATTTCTTATCCTCCTACAATGAGCAGTTCTTC. Translation gives CASSIGTAGDFLSSYNEQFF.

The V and J genes are TRBV5-1 and TRBJ1-2; D perhaps matches TRBD1 (5 bases). Deletions cut 0 bases from V and 4 bases from J, with 16 bases between. This CDR3 comprises 16 residues. Germline loops: CDR1 SGHRS, CDR2 YFSETQ. Here the CDR3 reads CASSLDGGDQSYGYTF. For the CDR3, the DNA is TGCGCCAGCAGCTTGGATGGAGGGGACCAGTCCTATGGCTACACCTTC.

This chain uses TRBV7-8 with TRBJ2-7; 9 bases map to TRBD1. V shed 5 bases, J shed 4 bases, and the junction held 6 bases outside the gene matches. The germline gives CDR1 SGHVS, CDR2 FQNEAQ. The CDR3 has 14 residues. The CDR3 here is CASSLPGQGYEQYF. As DNA, the CDR3 is TGTGCCAGCAGCCTCCCGGGACAGGGTTACGAGCAGTACTTC.

The chain uses TRBV12-3 or TRBV12-4 and TRBJ1-2; possibly TRBD1 for D (6 bases). There are 13 residues in the CDR3. The V and J ends lost 6 bases and 3 bases respectively, with 11 bases between them. The CDR3 sequence: CASSGQLDYGYTF. In DNA, the CDR3 is TGTGCCAGCAGCGGACAGTTAGACTATGGCTACACCTTC.

This clone turned up a few times. The rearrangement joins TRBV20-1 to TRBJ1-5; D is unclear. Trimming took off 3 bases at V and 9 bases at J, with 24 bases between the two ends. Germline V gives CDR1 DFQATT, CDR2 SNEGSKA (reference sequence). The CDR3 contains 16 residues. The CDR3, as DNA: TGCAGTGCTAGTACCCTAGGCGGGATCCCCGGATGGCCCCAGCATTTT. Its translation is CSASTLGGIPGWPQHF.

The V and J genes are TRBV28 and TRBJ1-2; a weak D match, TRBD1 (6 bases). This CDR3 spans 13 amino acids. Trimming shortened V by 6 bases and J by 5 bases, and 13 bases separated the two germline ends. From germline, CDR1 is MDHEN and CDR2 SYDVKM. The CDR3 DNA is TGTGCCAGCAGGCGATCAGGGGAATATGGCTACACCTTC. Residues: CASRRSGEYGYTF.